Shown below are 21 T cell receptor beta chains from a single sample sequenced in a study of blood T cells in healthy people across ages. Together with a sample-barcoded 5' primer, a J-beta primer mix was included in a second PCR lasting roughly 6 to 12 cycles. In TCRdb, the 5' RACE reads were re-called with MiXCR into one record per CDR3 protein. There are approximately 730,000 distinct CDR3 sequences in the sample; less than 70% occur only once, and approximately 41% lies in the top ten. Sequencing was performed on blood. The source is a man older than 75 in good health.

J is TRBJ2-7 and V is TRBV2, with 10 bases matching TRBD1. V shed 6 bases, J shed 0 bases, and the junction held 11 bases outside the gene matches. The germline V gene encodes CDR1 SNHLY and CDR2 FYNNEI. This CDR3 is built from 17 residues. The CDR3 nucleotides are TGTGCCAGCAGACTATACCAGGGACAGGGGAGCTCCTACGAGCAGTACTTC. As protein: CASRLYQGQGSSYEQYF.

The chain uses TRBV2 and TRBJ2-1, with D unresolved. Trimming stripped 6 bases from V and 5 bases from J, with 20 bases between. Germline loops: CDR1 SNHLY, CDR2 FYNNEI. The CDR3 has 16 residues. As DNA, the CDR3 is TGTGCCAGCAGGAAGGCAGACCCCCGAAGGGACAATGAGCAGTTCTTC. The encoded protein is CASRKADPRRDNEQFF.

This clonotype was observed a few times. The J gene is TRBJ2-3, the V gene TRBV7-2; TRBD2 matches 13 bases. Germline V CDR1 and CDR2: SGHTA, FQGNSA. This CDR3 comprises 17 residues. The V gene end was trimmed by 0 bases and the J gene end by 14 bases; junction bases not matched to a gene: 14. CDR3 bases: TGTGCCAGCAGCTTAGCGAGTCTGGGACTAGCGGGATCTTACGCGTATTTT. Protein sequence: CASSLASLGLAGSYAYF. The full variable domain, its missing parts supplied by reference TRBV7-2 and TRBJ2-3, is GAGVSQSPSNKVTEKGKDVELRCDPISGHTALYWYRQSLGQGLEFLIYFQGNSAPDKSGLPSDRFSAERTGGSVSTLTIQRTQQEDSAVYLCASSLASLGLAGSYAYFGPGTRLTVL.

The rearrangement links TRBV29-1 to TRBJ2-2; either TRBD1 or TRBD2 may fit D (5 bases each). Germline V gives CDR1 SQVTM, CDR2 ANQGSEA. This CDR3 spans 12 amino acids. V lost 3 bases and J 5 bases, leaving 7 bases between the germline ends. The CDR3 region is CSVERGTGELFF. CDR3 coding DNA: TGCAGCGTTGAGAGGGGAACCGGGGAGCTGTTTTTT.

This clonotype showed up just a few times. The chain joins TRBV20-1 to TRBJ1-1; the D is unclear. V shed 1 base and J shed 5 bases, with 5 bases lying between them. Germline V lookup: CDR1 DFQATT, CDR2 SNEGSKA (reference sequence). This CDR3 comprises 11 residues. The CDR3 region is CSARGPTEAFF. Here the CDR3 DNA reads TGCAGTGCTAGAGGGCCTACTGAAGCTTTCTTT.

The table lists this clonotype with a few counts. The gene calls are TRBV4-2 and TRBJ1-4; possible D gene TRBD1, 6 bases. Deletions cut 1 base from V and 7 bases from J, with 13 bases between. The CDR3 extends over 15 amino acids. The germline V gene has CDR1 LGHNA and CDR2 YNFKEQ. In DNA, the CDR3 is TGTGCCAGCAGCCAAGGACAGGTCGGAGGTGAAAAACTGTTTTTT. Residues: CASSQGQVGGEKLFF.

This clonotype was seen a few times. The CDR3 DNA reads as TGTGCCAGCAGTCCCCTAGCGGGAGTGAACAGATACGCGTATTTT. Translated, it gives CASSPLAGVNRYAYF. The V gene is TRBV11-2, the J gene TRBJ2-3, with 10 bases lining up with TRBD2. Trimming at V came to 6 bases and at J to 14 bases, leaving 17 bases not matched to a gene. This CDR3 is 15 amino acids long. Germline V gene lookup returns CDR1 SGHAT and CDR2 FQNNGV.

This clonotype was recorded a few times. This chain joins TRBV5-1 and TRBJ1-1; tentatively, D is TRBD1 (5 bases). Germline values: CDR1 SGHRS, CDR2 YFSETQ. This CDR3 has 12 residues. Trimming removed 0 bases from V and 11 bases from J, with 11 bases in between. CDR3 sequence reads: CASSLAGGYAFF. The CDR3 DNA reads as TGCGCCAGCAGCTTGGCGGGGGGATACGCTTTCTTT. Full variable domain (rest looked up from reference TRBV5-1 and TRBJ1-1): KAGVTQTPRYLIKTRGQQVTLSCSPISGHRSVSWYQQTPGQGLQFLFEYFSETQRNKGNFPGRFSGRQFSNSRSEMNVSTLELGDSALYLCASSLAGGYAFFGQGTRLTVV.

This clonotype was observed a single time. CDR3 amino acids: CASSRRPPGPGSSYNEQFF. The CDR3 DNA sequence: TGTGCCAGCAGTCGCCGCCCTCCTGGGCCAGGGAGCTCCTACAATGAGCAGTTCTTC. This chain links TRBV6-1 with TRBJ2-1; D could derive from TRBD1 or TRBD2 (5 bases each). With 5 bases removed from V and 0 bases from J, the gap between germline ends came to 23 bases. The length of the CDR3 is 19 residues. Germline V gene data show CDR1 as MNHNS and CDR2 as SASEGT.

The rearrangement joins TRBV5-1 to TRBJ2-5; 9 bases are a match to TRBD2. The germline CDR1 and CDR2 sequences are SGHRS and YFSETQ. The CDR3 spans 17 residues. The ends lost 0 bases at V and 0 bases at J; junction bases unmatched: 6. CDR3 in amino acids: CASSLEPSGTYQETQYF. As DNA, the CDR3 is TGCGCCAGCAGCTTGGAACCTAGCGGGACGTACCAAGAGACCCAGTACTTC.

The CDR3 here is CSARDHAGNYGYTF. CDR3 sequence (DNA): TGCAGTGCTAGAGATCACGCAGGGAATTATGGCTACACCTTC. The chain uses TRBV20-1 and TRBJ1-2; TRBD1 is a possible D gene (5 bases). Germline V gives CDR1 DFQATT, CDR2 SNEGSKA (reference sequence). The CDR3 is 14 amino acids. V shed 0 bases and J shed 5 bases, with 13 bases lying between them.

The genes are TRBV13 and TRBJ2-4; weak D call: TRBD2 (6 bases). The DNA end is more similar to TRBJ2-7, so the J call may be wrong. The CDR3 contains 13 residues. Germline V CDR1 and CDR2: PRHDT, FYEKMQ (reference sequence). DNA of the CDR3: TGTGCCAGCAGCGCGGAGGGACGTTACGAGCAGTACTTC. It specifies CASSAEGRYEQYF.

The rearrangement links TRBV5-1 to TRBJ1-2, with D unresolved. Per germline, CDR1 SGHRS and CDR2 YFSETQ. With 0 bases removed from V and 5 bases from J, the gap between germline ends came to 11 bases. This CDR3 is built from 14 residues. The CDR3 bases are TGCGCCAGCAGCTTGGATGGTTCGGTTTATGGCTACACCTTC. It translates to CASSLDGSVYGYTF. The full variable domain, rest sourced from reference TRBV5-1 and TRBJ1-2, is KAGVTQTPRYLIKTRGQQVTLSCSPISGHRSVSWYQQTPGQGLQFLFEYFSETQRNKGNFPGRFSGRQFSNSRSEMNVSTLELGDSALYLCASSLDGSVYGYTFGSGTRLTVV.

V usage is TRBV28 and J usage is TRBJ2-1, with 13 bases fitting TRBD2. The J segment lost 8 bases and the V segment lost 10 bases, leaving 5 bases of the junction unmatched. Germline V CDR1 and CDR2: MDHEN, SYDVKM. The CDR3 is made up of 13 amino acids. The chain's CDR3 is CATGLAGVDEQFF. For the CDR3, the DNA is TGTGCCACCGGACTAGCGGGAGTCGATGAGCAGTTCTTC.

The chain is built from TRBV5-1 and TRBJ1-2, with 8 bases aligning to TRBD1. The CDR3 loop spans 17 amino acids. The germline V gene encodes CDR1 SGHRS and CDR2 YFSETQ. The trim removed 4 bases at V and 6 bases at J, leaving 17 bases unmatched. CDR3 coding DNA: TGCGCCAGCAGCCCCCCAGGCTGGGACAGGCTTGCGAATGGCTACACCTTC. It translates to CASSPPGWDRLANGYTF.

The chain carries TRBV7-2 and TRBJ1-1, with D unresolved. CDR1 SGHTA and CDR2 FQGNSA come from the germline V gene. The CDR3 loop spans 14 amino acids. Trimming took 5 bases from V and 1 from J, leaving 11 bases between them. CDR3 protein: CASSPRRPNTEAFF. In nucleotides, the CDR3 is TGTGCCAGCAGCCCCCGCCGGCCGAACACTGAAGCTTTCTTT.

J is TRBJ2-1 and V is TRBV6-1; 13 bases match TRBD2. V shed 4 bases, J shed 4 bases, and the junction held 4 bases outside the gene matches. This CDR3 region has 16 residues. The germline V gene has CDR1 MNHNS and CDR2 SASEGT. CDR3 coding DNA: TGTGCCAGCAGTGGGGGGACTAGCGGGGTATACAATGAGCAGTTCTTC. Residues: CASSGGTSGVYNEQFF.

In nucleotides, the CDR3 is TGCGCCAGCGGGCCTCTAGCGGGCCAAGAGACCCAGTACTTC. Translation: CASGPLAGQETQYF. The chain joins TRBV5-1 to TRBJ2-5; 8 bases match TRBD2. The V gene end was trimmed by 7 bases and the J gene end by 1 base; junction bases not matched to a gene: 6. This CDR3 contains 14 residues. The germline V gene encodes CDR1 SGHRS and CDR2 YFSETQ.

CDR3 amino acids: CASSPGIYNEQYF. The CDR3 DNA sequence: TGTGCCAGCTCACCCGGCATCTACAATGAGCAGTACTTC. The chain uses TRBV18 and TRBJ2-5; D is uncertain. V gave up 3 bases and J gave up 11 bases, with 16 bases separating them. CDR1 KGHSH and CDR2 LQKENI come from the germline V gene. The CDR3 has 13 residues.

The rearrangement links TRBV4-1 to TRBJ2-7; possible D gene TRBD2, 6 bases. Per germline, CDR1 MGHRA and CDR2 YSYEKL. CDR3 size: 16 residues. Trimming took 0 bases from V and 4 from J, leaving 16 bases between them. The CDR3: CASSQDWRGPGYEQYF. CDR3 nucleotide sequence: TGCGCCAGCAGCCAAGATTGGAGGGGCCCTGGGTACGAGCAGTACTTC.

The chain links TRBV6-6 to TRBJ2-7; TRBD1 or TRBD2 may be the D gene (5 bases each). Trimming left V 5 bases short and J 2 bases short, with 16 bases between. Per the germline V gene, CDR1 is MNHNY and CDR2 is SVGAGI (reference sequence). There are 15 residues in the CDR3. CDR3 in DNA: TGTGCCAGCAGTACCACCCGGGACGGCCCCTACGAGCAGTACTTC. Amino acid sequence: CASSTTRDGPYEQYF.